Following are 2 T cell receptor beta chains from one sample sequenced in a study of shared clonotypes between healthy human individuals. CD45RO-negative CD8 cells positively selected for CCR7 made up the naive population, which excluded terminally differentiated effector memory CD45RA+ cells. The method was immunoSEQ multiplex PCR; TCRdb's version includes in-frame clones alone and lacks a portion of them. There are about 800,000 clones in the sample; approximately 97% occur only once, and around 0.21% lies in the top ten. The sequenced sample consisted of naive CD8+ T cells sorted from blood. These receptor sequences come from a man aged 25-40 years in good health.

The CDR3 nucleotides are TGTGCCAGCAGCAAAGAGGTGGGCGGGGAGGAAGGCCCGTACGAGCAGTACTTC. Translated: CASSKEVGGEEGPYEQYF. The rearrangement joins TRBV21-1 to TRBJ2-7; the table calls TRBD2, which could not be checked here. TRBV21-1 is assigned pseudogene status. CDR3 length: 18 residues.

V and J are TRBV5-6 and TRBJ2-1; D gene ambiguous. This CDR3 is built from 14 residues. CDR1 and CDR2 from the germline V gene are SGHDT and YYEEEE. V was trimmed by 3 bases and J by 2 bases, leaving 9 bases between them. DNA for the CDR3: TGTGCCAGCAGCTCTACTGCAGCCTACAATGAGCAGTTCTTC. Encoded protein: CASSSTAAYNEQFF.